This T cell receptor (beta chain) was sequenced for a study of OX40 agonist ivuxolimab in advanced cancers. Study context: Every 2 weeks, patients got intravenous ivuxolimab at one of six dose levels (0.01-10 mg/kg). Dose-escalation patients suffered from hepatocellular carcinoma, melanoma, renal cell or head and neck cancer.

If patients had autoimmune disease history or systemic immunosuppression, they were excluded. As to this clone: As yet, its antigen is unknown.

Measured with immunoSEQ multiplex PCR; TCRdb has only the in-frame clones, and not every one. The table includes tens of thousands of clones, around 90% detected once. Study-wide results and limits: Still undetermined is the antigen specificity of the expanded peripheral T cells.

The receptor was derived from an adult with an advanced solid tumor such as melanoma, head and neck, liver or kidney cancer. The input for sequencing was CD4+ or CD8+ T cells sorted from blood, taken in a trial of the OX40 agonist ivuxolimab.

The CDR3 DNA sequence: TGTGCCTGGAGTGTACGGGGTCCCAAAAACATTCAGTACTTC. Translating it yields CAWSVRGPKNIQYF. This chain uses TRBV30 with TRBJ2-4; D perhaps matches TRBD2 (5 bases). Germline CDR1 and CDR2: GTSNPN and SVGIG (reference sequence). CDR3 length equals 14 residues. The germline V and J ends were trimmed by 0 bases and 2 bases, with 8 bases remaining between them.